A single TCR beta chain is shown here with its context. Its antigen is not known. The data were obtained in a study of post-analysis software for immune sequencing data. The study's findings and limits: Patients with multiple sclerosis recorded significantly lower normalized Chao1 diversity than controls, the study found. Comparison of patients with controls showed four or five TRBV segments more frequent in patients, TRBV5-6, TRBV5-1 and TRBV20-1 among them.

The authors incorporated unique molecular identifiers into the TCR beta cDNA libraries. Each CDR3 protein is one row after TCRdb ran MiXCR on the PCR reads. This sample yields about 560,000 distinct CDR3 sequences, of which about 40% are seen a single time; 1.5% to 2% belongs to the top ten. V lost 5 bases to trimming and J lost 5 bases, with 12 bases between them. CDR1 SGHAT and CDR2 FQNNGV come from the germline V gene. CDR3 length: 13 amino acids. The sequencing input was blood. The sequence came from a girl aged 10 to 17 with multiple sclerosis. V gene TRBV11-2 combines with J gene TRBJ2-5; D is perhaps TRBD1 (5 bases). CDR3 DNA: TGTGCCAGCAGCCCGAGGACAAGGGAGACCCAGTACTTC. As protein: CASSPRTRETQYF.